Below, one T cell receptor beta chain is given with its context. Its antigen is not identified. The PCR was carried out with 60 Vbeta primers and 13 Jbeta primers. Repertoires were generated with immunoSEQ multiplex PCR, while TCRdb's copy carries only in-frame clones and drops some. The specimen's table records 56,000 or so clones. Healthy bone marrow donors made up the cohort. The germline V gene encodes CDR1 SGHVS and CDR2 FNYEAQ. The CDR3 is 15 residues long. V lost 4 bases, J lost 3 bases, and 15 bases lay in between. The data are from a study of cytomegalovirus exposure and HLA in healthy donors. General study points: The study flagged about 150 TCR beta chains as cytomegalovirus-associated. CMV serostatus stood as the only immune exposure information on hand.

The specimen was PBMCs. The sequence came from a female donor in good health and CMV-seronegative. J is TRBJ2-5 and V is TRBV7-6, with D perhaps matching TRBD1 (5 bases). As DNA, the CDR3 is TGTGCCAGCAGCTCACGGTCGACAGAAGAAGAGACCCAGTACTTC. Its translation: CASSSRSTEEETQYF.